This TCR beta chain came from a study of blood T cell repertoires in COVID-19. In the study overall: Spain, Italy and the United States supplied samples that represented acute and convalescent COVID-19. Sources were T cells, B-cell-depleted T cells, or PBMCs; the material itself was cDNA or gDNA.

Patients at the Seattle site were enrolled during active infection and followed longitudinally. Per the original methods: The authors estimated nucleated cell counts from reference gene primer amplification. The method was immunoSEQ multiplex PCR; TCRdb's version includes in-frame clones alone and lacks a portion of them. For V, J and clone size, that table is used; D and trimming come from the DNA. The table records roughly 150,000 clones, under 95% of them present only once. This clone was detected once. At one end the junction does not follow the germline gene, possibly because of a read error. The CDR3 runs 13 residues.

The rearrangement joins TRBV12-3 or TRBV12-4 to TRBJ1-3, with D unresolved. The sequencing sample was made of peripheral blood. This receptor was obtained from a man in his late teens or twenties with COVID-19, enrolled during active disease. The CDR3 loop reads CASSLGSGNTIYF. As DNA, the CDR3 is TGTGCCAGCAGCTTAGGTAGTGGAAACACCATATATTTT.